This TCR beta chain stems from a study of cytomegalovirus exposure and HLA in healthy donors. Whole-study results and caveats: TCR beta sequences reportedly predicted the HLA-A and HLA-B alleles of most subjects accurately. The Asian-associated ancestry cluster reportedly had fewer N-insertions than the 666-donor mean in a later analysis.

It was with 60 Vbeta and 13 Jbeta primers that the PCR ran. Original methodology: The count from a later analysis was 65 million to 90 million unique TCR beta chains, some 10 million of them shared. Assay used: immunoSEQ multiplex PCR; TCRdb lists only in-frame clones, some missing. The V and J calls and the clone size are those of that table, but D and trimming were determined from the DNA. The sample contains approximately 130,000 clones, approximately 75% of which appear only once. Notes on this clone: Its specificity is not known.

Germline lookup yields CDR1 SGHAT and CDR2 FQNNGV. J lost 8 bases, V lost 5 bases, and 4 bases had no gene match. The CDR3 length is 12 residues. Nominally healthy donors provided the samples, though records likely missed some immune exposures. This chain uses TRBV11-2 with TRBJ1-1; 8 bases agree with TRBD1. The material sequenced was PBMCs. The sequence was obtained from a man aged 35 to 55 in good health and CMV-seronegative. The CDR3 DNA reads as TGTGCCAGCAGCGACAGACAGGGGGAAGCTTTCTTT. It translates to CASSDRQGEAFF.